The clone carrying this TCR beta chain was seen at least ten times. Its antigen is unknown. TCRdb re-called the PCR reads with MiXCR, one entry per CDR3 protein. Of 400,000 to 600,000 distinct CDR3 sequences listed, roughly 26% are singletons. This sample was taken from a study of molecular identifiers for immune sequencing clone quantification. Study overall: Naive CD8 cell RNA, from 20,000 or 100,000 cells, was split five ways in replicates, with four sequenced. Study-level points and caveats: Among some 990,000 naive cells, as was reported, spiked Jurkat TCR RNA from one cell was detectable.

Germline loops: CDR1 SGHRS, CDR2 YFSETQ. J lost 8 bases, V lost 0 bases, and 4 bases had no gene match. This CDR3 is 15 amino acids long. Sequencing was done on a sample of naive CD8+ T cells from blood, with Jurkat cell RNA spiked in. This sample's subset: FACS-sorted CD8+CD4-CCR7+CD45RA+ naive T cells. The chain recombines TRBV5-1 with TRBJ1-4, with 10 bases fitting TRBD1. The clonotype was recovered from a human donor in good health. Some libraries in this study had Jurkat cell RNA spiked in. The chain's CDR3 is CASSLVGTGDEKLFF. CDR3 DNA sequence: TGCGCCAGCAGCTTGGTCGGGACAGGGGACGAAAAACTGTTTTTT.